One and the same sample provided the 8 T cell receptor beta chains below, sequenced in a study of OX40 agonist ivuxolimab in advanced cancers. Profiled with immunoSEQ multiplex PCR; TCRdb holds only in-frame clones, not every one. The sample lists about 130,000 clones, around 93% occurring once. The sample in question was CD4+ or CD8+ T cells sorted from blood, obtained in a trial of the OX40 agonist ivuxolimab. The receptor source for this set is an adult with an advanced solid tumor such as melanoma, head and neck, liver or kidney cancer.

The CDR3 is CASTRKGQGYITGELFF. In nucleotides, the CDR3 is TGTGCCAGCACCCGAAAGGGGCAGGGATATATCACCGGGGAGCTGTTTTTT. V usage is TRBV11-2 and J usage is TRBJ2-2; perhaps TRBD1 as D (5 bases). The CDR3 totals 17 residues. The V end was cut by 7 bases, the J end by 4 bases, with 22 bases between. Per germline, CDR1 SGHAT and CDR2 FQNNGV.

V and J are TRBV19 and TRBJ1-5, with D uncertain. Trimming took off 6 bases at V and 0 bases at J, with 12 bases between the two ends. This CDR3 is built from 15 residues. In germline, CDR1 is LNHDA, CDR2 SQIVND (reference sequence). The CDR3 spells CASSHGWDSNQPQHF. The CDR3 bases are TGTGCCAGTAGCCATGGATGGGATAGCAATCAGCCCCAGCATTTT.

The CDR3 coding sequence is TGTGCCAGCAGCTTAGTGGCGGGAGGAGAGACCCAGTACTTC. It specifies CASSLVAGGETQYF. This sequence joins TRBV7-2 and TRBJ2-5; 8 nucleotides align to TRBD2. This CDR3 is 14 amino acids long. V shed 1 base, J shed 4 bases, and the junction held 2 bases outside the gene matches. Germline CDR1 SGHTA, CDR2 FQGNSA.

This chain links TRBV7-2 with TRBJ1-2; no clear D gene. The V gene lost 2 bases and the J gene lost 5 bases, with 24 bases spanning the gap. The CDR3 totals 18 residues. Per the germline V gene, CDR1 is SGHTA and CDR2 is FQGNSA. The CDR3 region has the DNA TGTGCCAGCAGCTTACCCCCACGAAGGCAGGTCCTTTTATATGGCTACACCTTC. Residues: CASSLPPRRQVLLYGYTF.

This chain links TRBV5-6 with TRBJ2-6, with a possible D match to TRBD1 (6 bases). Trimming removed 1 base at V and 4 bases at J, with 9 bases between. CDR1 SGHDT and CDR2 YYEEEE come from the germline V gene. The CDR3 covers 15 residues. CDR3 sequence: CASSLTGSGANVLTF. In DNA, the CDR3 is TGTGCCAGCAGCTTGACAGGGTCCGGGGCCAACGTCCTGACTTTC.

The sample holds a few counts of this clone. The chain recombines TRBV6-6 with TRBJ1-5, with unresolved D. The CDR3 has 14 residues. The V gene lost 7 bases and the J gene lost 6 bases, with 16 bases spanning the gap. Germline V gene lookup returns CDR1 MNHNY and CDR2 SVGAGI (reference sequence). This CDR3 is CASTSSRVGQPQHF. DNA for the CDR3: TGTGCCAGCACCTCGAGCCGGGTGGGTCAGCCCCAGCATTTT.

The chain links TRBV2 to TRBJ1-1; possibly TRBD1 for D (5 bases). The CDR3 runs to 18 residues. The V and J ends lost 1 base and 5 bases respectively, with 23 bases between them. Per germline, CDR1 SNHLY and CDR2 FYNNEI. Here the CDR3 reads CASSEGAGRMIADTEAFF. DNA of the CDR3: TGTGCCAGCAGTGAAGGGGCAGGGCGGATGATCGCCGATACTGAAGCTTTCTTT.

Concerning this clone itself: Other DNA sequences within the sample encode an identical CDR3. The CDR3 protein is CASSLGGAGANVLTF. CDR3 sequence (DNA): TGTGCCAGCAGTTTAGGTGGCGCTGGGGCCAACGTCCTGACTTTC. The V and J genes are TRBV28 and TRBJ2-6; D gene uncertain. Trimming cost V 2 bases and J 2 bases, with 7 bases left between them. The germline CDR1 and CDR2 sequences are MDHEN and SYDVKM. The CDR3 spans 15 residues.